Detailed here is one T cell receptor beta chain. Its antigen is currently unknown. TCRdb fed the reads into MiXCR, producing one record per CDR3 protein. This table has some 800,000 distinct CDR3 sequences, about 29% appearing once. The entry originates in a study of T cell repertoires in cytomegalovirus infection. The receptor was derived from a human donor in good health (CMV status not recorded). Some clones in this sample may be carry-over from other donors' samples. The sequencing used cultured CD8+ T cells from PBMCs, collected from culture after CMV antigen stimulation.

The CDR3 spells CASSPRGSGGWPDTQYF. CDR3 nucleotides: TGCGCCAGCAGCCCGAGGGGGTCAGGGGGCTGGCCAGATACGCAGTATTTT. The V call is TRBV4-3, the J call TRBJ2-3; 8 positions match TRBD1. Germline trimming cut 4 bases from V and 4 bases from J; bases unmatched to any gene: 13. Germline assignment: CDR1 LGHNA and CDR2 YSLEER. The CDR3 contains 17 residues.